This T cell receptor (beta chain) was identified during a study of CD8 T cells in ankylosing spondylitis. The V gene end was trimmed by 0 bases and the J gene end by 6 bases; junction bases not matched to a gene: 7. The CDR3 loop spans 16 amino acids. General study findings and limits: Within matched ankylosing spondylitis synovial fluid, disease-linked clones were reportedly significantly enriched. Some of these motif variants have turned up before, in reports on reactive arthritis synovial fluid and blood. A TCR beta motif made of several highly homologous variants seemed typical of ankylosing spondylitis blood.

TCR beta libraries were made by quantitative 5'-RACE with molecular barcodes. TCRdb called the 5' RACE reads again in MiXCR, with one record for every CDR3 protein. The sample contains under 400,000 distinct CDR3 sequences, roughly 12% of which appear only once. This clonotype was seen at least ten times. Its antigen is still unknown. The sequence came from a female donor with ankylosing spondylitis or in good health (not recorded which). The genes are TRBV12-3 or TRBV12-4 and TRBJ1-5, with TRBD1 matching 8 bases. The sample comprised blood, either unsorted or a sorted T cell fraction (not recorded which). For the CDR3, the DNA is TGTGCCAGCAGTTTAGCCGGCGGACAGGGCCTTCAGCCCCAGCATTTT. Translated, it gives CASSLAGGQGLQPQHF.